One sample yielded the 27 T cell receptor beta chains listed below, sequenced in a study of T cell repertoires in cytomegalovirus infection (dated 2019 in TCRdb). The treatment or condition label corresponds to: in vitro stimulation with specific CMV peptide epitopes to enrich CMV-specific T cells. Sequencing used an Illumina HiSeq 1500. Clones were called with MiXCR by TCRdb after fastp trimmed the public reads at Q25, and only in-frame beta chains were retained. Rows with one shared CDR3 protein collapse into an entry with the most common genes and DNA. For this sample there are some 54,000 distinct CDR3 sequences; about 20% appear just once. The ten largest clones add up to roughly 78% of the sample. For these TCRs, the target antigens are not known. Material: CD8+ T cells from cultured PBMCs, obtained from culture after CMV antigen stimulation. These TCRs come from a human donor in good health (CMV status not recorded). Some clones in this sample may be carry-over from other donors' samples.

The rearrangement joins TRBV7-8 to TRBJ1-1; TRBD1 matches 8 bases. Germline assignment: CDR1 SGHVS and CDR2 FQNEAQ. The CDR3 spans 16 residues. With V trimmed by 5 bases and J by 4 bases, 12 bases remained unmatched. CDR3 sequence reads: CASSLMLQGDTTEAFF. In nucleotides, the CDR3 is TGTGCCAGCAGCCTGATGTTACAGGGGGATACCACTGAAGCTTTCTTT. The whole variable domain, filled in from reference TRBV7-8 and TRBJ1-1, reads GAGVSQSPRYKVAKRGQDVALRCDPISGHVSLFWYQQALGQGPEFLTYFQNEAQLDKSGLPSDRFFAERPEGSVSTLKIQRTQQEDSAVYLCASSLMLQGDTTEAFFGQGTRLTVV.

V is TRBV4-2 and J is TRBJ2-2; D is unclear. Per germline, CDR1 LGHNA and CDR2 YNFKEQ. This CDR3 is 19 amino acids long. V was clipped by 0 bases and J by 1 base, with 18 bases between them. In nucleotides, the CDR3 is TGTGCCAGCAGCCAAGAAGGTGTCGGATCAAAAAGGAACACCGGGGAGCTGTTTTTT. It yields the protein CASSQEGVGSKRNTGELFF.

This chain links TRBV7-2 with TRBJ2-5, with 13 bases matching TRBD2. Germline lookup yields CDR1 SGHTA and CDR2 FQGNSA. Trimming removed 5 bases from V and 5 bases from J; junction bases left unmatched: 14. The CDR3 loop spans 18 amino acids. The CDR3 nucleotides are TGTGCCAGCAGCCCTCCTCCTACTAGCGGGGGGGCGTGGGAGACCCAGTACTTC. Its protein is CASSPPPTSGGAWETQYF. The variable domain in full, completed from reference TRBV7-2 and TRBJ2-5, reads GAGVSQSPSNKVTEKGKDVELRCDPISGHTALYWYRQSLGQGLEFLIYFQGNSAPDKSGLPSDRFSAERTGGSVSTLTIQRTQQEDSAVYLCASSPPPTSGGAWETQYFGPGTRLLVL.

The V gene is TRBV7-8, the J gene TRBJ1-1; D is uncertain. Trimming left V 0 bases short and J 5 bases short, with 7 bases between. The CDR3 is 13 amino acids. Germline V gives CDR1 SGHVS, CDR2 FQNEAQ. The CDR3 nucleotides are TGTGCCAGCAGCTTAGCGCTTAAGACTGAAGCTTTCTTT. Its translation is CASSLALKTEAFF.

This clonotype was counted a few times. This rearrangement joins TRBV11-2 to TRBJ2-3, with D hard to call. The CDR3 extends over 15 amino acids. V lost 3 bases to trimming and J lost 2 bases, with 12 bases between them. Germline loops: CDR1 SGHAT, CDR2 FQNNGV. The CDR3 sequence is CASSFELTDTDTQYF. In DNA, the CDR3 is TGTGCCAGCAGCTTCGAGCTGACGGACACAGATACGCAGTATTTT.

V and J are TRBV15 and TRBJ2-1; 9 bases align to TRBD2. The CDR3 has 16 residues. V was pared by 3 bases and J by 7 bases, with 10 bases of the junction left unmatched. Germline CDR1 and CDR2: LNHNV and YYDKDF (reference sequence). DNA of the CDR3: TGTGCCACCAGCAGGGCGTCGAGCGGGGGGCGGAATGAGCAGTTCTTC. As protein: CATSRASSGGRNEQFF.

V and J are TRBV12-3 or TRBV12-4 and TRBJ1-2; D remains ambiguous. The V end lost 1 base, the J end lost 1 base, and 16 bases lay between the germline ends. This CDR3 is built from 17 residues. The DNA of the CDR3 is TGTGCCAGCAGTTTAGAAGGCCTGAGTCTTAATAACTATGGCTACACCTTC. Its protein is CASSLEGLSLNNYGYTF.

V usage is TRBV9 and J usage is TRBJ1-1; no clear D gene. The CDR3 loop spans 11 amino acids. CDR1 is SGDLS and CDR2 is YYNGEE in the germline V gene. V was pared by 0 bases and J by 10 bases, with 7 bases between. CDR3 DNA: TGTGCCAGCAGCGTAGGTGTGAGAGCTTTCTTT. As protein: CASSVGVRAFF.

The chain carries TRBV6-2 or TRBV6-3 and TRBJ2-1; 8 bases are shared with TRBD1. The CDR3 extends over 15 amino acids. The germline V gene encodes CDR1 MNHEY and CDR2 SVGEGT. V lost 7 bases and J lost 2; bases outside the gene matches: 7. The CDR3 here is CASTSEGQAYNEQFF. DNA of the CDR3: TGTGCCAGCACCTCCGAGGGACAGGCCTACAATGAGCAGTTCTTC.

This clonotype was seen at least ten times. This rearrangement joins TRBV7-9 to TRBJ2-7, with D unclear. Trimming took off 1 base at V and 0 bases at J, with 1 base between the two ends. Germline CDR1 reads SEHNR; CDR2 reads FQNEAQ (reference sequence). The CDR3 has 12 amino acids. CDR3 sequence: CASSLVSYEQYF. DNA for the CDR3: TGTGCCAGCAGCTTAGTCTCCTACGAGCAGTACTTC.

This clonotype was counted only a few times. The V call is TRBV6-2 or TRBV6-3, the J call TRBJ1-1; D gene unclear. The CDR3 covers 15 residues. Germline values: CDR1 MNHEY, CDR2 SVGEGT. Trimming removed 10 bases at V and 0 bases at J, with 18 bases between. The CDR3 sequence is CATGAFDKMNTEAFF. The CDR3 DNA reads as TGTGCCACCGGAGCTTTTGACAAGATGAACACTGAAGCTTTCTTT.

This clonotype was found many times. The J gene is TRBJ2-3, the V gene TRBV7-2; no reliable D call. V was shortened by 5 bases and J by 4 bases, with 13 bases between the two germline ends. Germline V gene lookup returns CDR1 SGHTA and CDR2 FQGNSA. The CDR3 spans 14 residues. CDR3 DNA: TGTGCCAGCAGCCCCATCCTCCCCCCAGATACGCAGTATTTT. Its protein product is CASSPILPPDTQYF.

J is TRBJ1-2 and V is TRBV5-1, with TRBD1 matching 7 bases. V lost 4 bases to trimming and J lost 4 bases; unmatched junction nucleotides: 7. CDR1 is SGHRS, CDR2 YFSETQ, per germline. The CDR3 runs 14 residues. CDR3 sequence reads: CASSPPRQGYGYTF. CDR3 DNA sequence: TGCGCCAGCAGCCCCCCACGACAGGGCTATGGCTACACCTTC.

V gene TRBV19 combines with J gene TRBJ1-1; 10 positions agree with TRBD1. J gave up 4 bases and V 6 bases, and 5 bases lay outside the gene matches. The CDR3 consists of 14 residues. Germline CDR1 is LNHDA and CDR2 is SQIVND (reference sequence). In nucleotides, the CDR3 is TGTGCCAGTAGGACGGGACAGGGGAGCACTGAAGCTTTCTTT. Protein product: CASRTGQGSTEAFF.

This clonotype was seen a handful of times. The V gene is TRBV29-1, the J gene TRBJ2-7, with 9 nucleotides matching TRBD1. The V and J ends lost 6 bases and 2 bases, in that order; junction bases with no gene match: 5. This CDR3 has 13 amino acids. The germline gives CDR1 SQVTM, CDR2 ANQGSEA. The CDR3 region has the DNA TGCAGCGTGGGACAGGGAATGACCTACGAGCAGTACTTC. Its translation: CSVGQGMTYEQYF.

This chain joins TRBV28 and TRBJ1-1; 7 bases match TRBD1. The CDR3 is made up of 12 amino acids. From germline, CDR1 is MDHEN and CDR2 SYDVKM. V shed 2 bases and J 10 bases; nucleotides not matched to a gene: 4. CDR3 sequence: CASSLEAGGAFF. The CDR3 DNA reads TGTGCCAGCAGTTTAGAGGCAGGGGGAGCTTTCTTT.

This clonotype was observed a few times. The chain couples TRBV6-2 or TRBV6-3 to TRBJ2-1; TRBD2 agrees at 8 bases. Germline assignment: CDR1 MNHEY and CDR2 SVGEGT. This CDR3 has 14 amino acids. Losses at the gene ends were 8 bases for V and 5 bases for J; bases not matched to a gene: 8. The CDR3 DNA reads as TGTGCCAGCGGGGAAGCGGGGGCTAACAATGAGCAGTTCTTC. It specifies CASGEAGANNEQFF.

This chain joins TRBV7-8 and TRBJ2-5; TRBD2 matches 12 bases. The germline V gene encodes CDR1 SGHVS and CDR2 FQNEAQ. This CDR3 is built from 15 residues. Trimming at V came to 5 bases and at J to 5 bases, leaving 6 bases not matched to a gene. Written as DNA, the CDR3 is TGTGCCAGCAGCCCCTGGACTAGCGGGGTTGAGACCCAGTACTTC. Residues: CASSPWTSGVETQYF. Full variable domain (remainder filled in from reference TRBV7-8 and TRBJ2-5): GAGVSQSPRYKVAKRGQDVALRCDPISGHVSLFWYQQALGQGPEFLTYFQNEAQLDKSGLPSDRFFAERPEGSVSTLKIQRTQQEDSAVYLCASSPWTSGVETQYFGPGTRLLVL.

This sequence joins TRBV6-4 and TRBJ2-7, with 9 bases fitting TRBD1. Germline V gene lookup returns CDR1 MRHNA and CDR2 SNTAGT. The CDR3 is 14 residues long. V shed 4 bases, J shed 3 bases, and the junction held 4 bases outside the gene matches. CDR3 sequence: CASSARDRVYEQYF. CDR3 DNA sequence: TGTGCCAGCAGTGCCCGGGACAGGGTCTACGAGCAGTACTTC.

This clonotype appeared a few times. The chain recombines TRBV7-8 with TRBJ2-5; D unresolved. Germline V gene lookup returns CDR1 SGHVS and CDR2 FQNEAQ. The V gene lost 4 bases and the J gene lost 5 bases, with 11 bases spanning the gap. There are 13 residues in the CDR3. The CDR3 DNA follows: TGTGCCAGCAGCTCGGATTTAGGGGAGACCCAGTACTTC. Translating gives CASSSDLGETQYF.

The chain has TRBV7-2 and TRBJ1-6, with unresolved D. With 1 base removed from V and 14 bases from J, the gap between germline ends came to 18 bases. Germline CDR1 and CDR2: SGHTA and FQGNSA. The CDR3 sequence is 15 residues long. The CDR3 DNA sequence: TGTGCCAGCAGCTTAGACCGTTCGGCAGCCCGGACCCTCCACTTT. As protein: CASSLDRSAARTLHF.

This clonotype was seen ten or more times. This sequence joins TRBV6-5 and TRBJ2-7; D not certain. This CDR3 has 13 residues. Trimming stripped 2 bases from V and 4 bases from J, with 9 bases between. In germline, CDR1 is MNHEY, CDR2 SVGAGI. The CDR3 spells CASSYGRAYEQYF. CDR3 nucleotide sequence: TGTGCCAGCAGTTACGGTAGGGCTTACGAGCAGTACTTC.

The table lists this clonotype with a few counts. The gene calls are TRBV6-2 or TRBV6-3 and TRBJ1-5, with D hard to call. There are 17 residues in the CDR3. Germline CDR1 MNHEY, CDR2 SVGEGT. Trimming cost V 2 bases and J 1 base, with 15 bases left between them. This CDR3 reads CASSYISGPGSNQPQHF. Written as DNA, the CDR3 is TGTGCCAGCAGTTACATCTCGGGCCCTGGGAGCAATCAGCCCCAGCATTTT.

The V and J genes are TRBV6-1 and TRBJ1-1, with TRBD1 identical over 8 bases. In germline, CDR1 is MNHNS, CDR2 SASEGT. CDR3 size: 14 residues. Losses at the gene ends were 9 bases for V and 5 bases for J; bases not matched to a gene: 11. CDR3 sequence reads: CASQGAGLGTEAFF. In nucleotides, the CDR3 is TGTGCCAGTCAGGGGGCCGGATTGGGAACTGAAGCTTTCTTT.

This clonotype was counted a few times. The J gene is TRBJ1-6, the V gene TRBV27; D unclear. The CDR3 covers 11 residues. V was cut by 10 bases and J by 3 bases, with 4 bases left in between. Germline V gives CDR1 MNHEY, CDR2 SMNVEV (reference sequence). CDR3 residues: CATGYNSPLHF. DNA of the CDR3: TGTGCCACCGGCTATAATTCACCCCTCCACTTT.

This clonotype was detected only a few times. This chain uses TRBV7-6 with TRBJ2-1, with a tentative D call TRBD1 (5 bases). Per the germline V gene, CDR1 is SGHVS and CDR2 is FNYEAQ. The CDR3 contains 16 residues. Trimming pared 4 bases from V and 0 bases from J, leaving 13 bases between. In DNA, the CDR3 is TGTGCCAGCAGCTCCTCAGGGTTAAGCTCCTACAATGAGCAGTTCTTC. Its protein is CASSSSGLSSYNEQFF.

As to this clonotype: The DNA is omitted, as the CDR3 cannot be located on it reliably, and the CDR3 follows TCRdb's listing. This chain joins TRBV12-3 or TRBV12-4 and TRBJ2-4. The CDR3 contains 16 residues when both ends are counted. The CDR3: CASSSSSGQAKNIQYF.